This TCR beta chain was sequenced for a study of Graves' ophthalmopathy and Graves' hyperthyroidism. For repertoire sequencing, the TCR beta CDR3 regions were amplified from RNA transcripts. Amplification began with first-round RT-PCR using HTBI primers, then second-round multiplex PCR was performed. TCRdb used MiXCR to reprocess the multiplex PCR reads, holding one entry per CDR3 protein. The sample holds 740,000 or so distinct CDR3 sequences, 40% seen once. Sample: peripheral blood. This sequence originates from an adult man with Graves' ophthalmopathy.

This CDR3 reads CAISGTSRTDTQYF. The CDR3 DNA reads TGTGCCATCAGTGGGACTAGCCGCACAGATACGCAGTATTTT. The rearrangement links TRBV10-3 to TRBJ2-3, with TRBD2 matching over 8 bases. J was trimmed by 1 base and V by 4 bases; bases with no gene match: 1. The CDR3 covers 14 residues. The germline gives CDR1 ENHRY, CDR2 SYGVKD.